The clone carrying this T cell receptor beta chain showed up just a few times. Methods used by the authors: Estimated nucleated cell counts came from reference gene primer amplification. Profiling relied on immunoSEQ multiplex PCR, and the TCRdb table lists in-frame clones only, not all of them. V, J and clone size are those of that table, while D and trimming were read from the DNA. The sample consists of roughly 80,000 clones, roughly 86% of them appearing once. This CDR3 is built from 15 residues. Trimming cost V 2 bases and J 9 bases, with 14 bases left between them. Per the germline V gene, CDR1 is MNHEY and CDR2 is SVGEGT. The data stem from a study of blood T cell repertoires in COVID-19.

Sequencing was done on a sample of peripheral blood. This clonotype originated in a woman aged 55-75 years with acute or convalescent COVID-19. The chain combines TRBV6-2 or TRBV6-3 with TRBJ1-6; D gene unclear. The CDR3 region has the DNA TGTGCCAGCAGTTACGTATACGGGATGAGTTCACCCCTCCACTTT. This translates into CASSYVYGMSSPLHF.